Presented here are 10 T cell receptor beta chains from one specimen sequenced in a study of blood T cell repertoires in COVID-19. Clones were read by immunoSEQ multiplex PCR, and TCRdb kept only the in-frame ones, dropping some. The sample yields fewer than 250,000 clones, 80% to 90% seen once. Specimen: PBMCs or T cells enriched from blood (not recorded which). The source of these receptors is a woman in her forties or fifties with acute COVID-19.

The chain combines TRBV5-3 with TRBJ1-2; D uncertain. TRBV5-3 falls under the ORF class, with uncertain function. CDR3 length equals 14 residues. V shed 0 bases and J shed 1 base, with 7 bases lying between them. This CDR3 reads CARSLEEGNYGYTF. The CDR3, as DNA: TGTGCCAGAAGCTTGGAGGAGGGTAACTATGGCTACACCTTC.

V usage is TRBV13 and J usage is TRBJ1-1; no firm D call. CDR3 length: 15 residues. The V gene lost 4 bases and the J gene lost 5 bases, with 17 bases spanning the gap. Germline assignment: CDR1 PRHDT and CDR2 FYEKMQ (reference sequence). CDR3 protein: CASSSYWAGGTEAFF. DNA of the CDR3: TGTGCCAGCAGCTCGTACTGGGCGGGAGGGACTGAAGCTTTCTTT.

This sequence joins TRBV28 and TRBJ2-7; 9 positions match TRBD1. Germline CDR1 and CDR2: MDHEN and SYDVKM. V was pared by 1 base and J by 0 bases, with 10 bases of the junction left unmatched. The CDR3 consists of 18 residues. The CDR3 is CASSLYVGLGQGSYEQYF. In DNA form, the CDR3 reads TGTGCCAGCAGTTTATATGTAGGGTTGGGACAGGGCTCCTACGAGCAGTACTTC.

The V call is TRBV7-3, the J call TRBJ1-6, with TRBD1 matching over 8 bases. V trimming: 2 bases; J trimming: 8 bases; junction bases outside the gene matches: 2. The CDR3 has 14 residues. Germline V CDR1 and CDR2: SGHTA, FQGTGA. The CDR3 nucleotides are TGTGCCAGCAGCTTACAGGGGGCGGATTCACCCCTCCACTTT. It encodes CASSLQGADSPLHF.

The chain recombines TRBV27 with TRBJ2-7, with TRBD1 matching 8 bases. The CDR3 totals 16 residues. The V gene end was trimmed by 0 bases and the J gene end by 0 bases; junction bases not matched to a gene: 4. Germline V gene lookup returns CDR1 MNHEY and CDR2 SMNVEV (reference sequence). CDR3 protein: CASSLSPGGNSYEQYF. DNA of the CDR3: TGTGCCAGCAGTTTATCGCCAGGGGGCAACTCCTACGAGCAGTACTTC.

The rearrangement joins TRBV5-1 to TRBJ2-3; 14 bases fit TRBD2. The CDR3 spans 17 residues. V was pared by 4 bases and J by 3 bases, with 7 bases of the junction left unmatched. In germline, CDR1 is SGHRS, CDR2 YFSETQ. CDR3 region: CASSPGLAGEETDTQYF. Here the CDR3 DNA reads TGCGCCAGCAGCCCGGGACTAGCGGGAGAAGAAACAGATACGCAGTATTTT.

V gene TRBV7-2 combines with J gene TRBJ1-1; D is perhaps TRBD1 (6 bases). The germline gives CDR1 SGHTA, CDR2 FQGNSA. The V gene lost 2 bases and the J gene lost 1 base, with 14 bases spanning the gap. This CDR3 has 16 amino acids. The CDR3 DNA sequence: TGTGCCAGCAGCTTAAGCAGGGGCAGGGGGAACACTGAAGCTTTCTTT. It specifies CASSLSRGRGNTEAFF.

V usage is TRBV28 and J usage is TRBJ2-2; TRBD2 agrees at 7 bases. In germline, CDR1 is MDHEN, CDR2 SYDVKM. The CDR3 loop spans 13 amino acids. With 6 bases clipped from V and 4 bases from J, the junction kept 2 bases outside the gene matches. DNA for the CDR3: TGTGCCAGCAGGGCGGGAGTCACCGGGGAGCTGTTTTTT. Residues: CASRAGVTGELFF. Complete variable domain (other parts from reference TRBV28 and TRBJ2-2): DVKVTQSSRYLVKRTGEKVFLECVQDMDHENMFWYRQDPGLGLRLIYFSYDVKMKEKGDIPEGYSVSREKKERFSLILESASTNQTSMYLCASRAGVTGELFFGEGSRLTVL.

The rearrangement links TRBV28 to TRBJ2-7; the match to TRBD1 covers 8 bases. Germline V gives CDR1 MDHEN, CDR2 SYDVKM. This CDR3 region has 14 residues. V shed 3 bases and J 9 bases; nucleotides not matched to a gene: 10. The CDR3 sequence is CASSLTDRGIGQYF. The CDR3 DNA reads as TGTGCCAGCAGTTTGACCGACAGGGGAATTGGGCAGTACTTC.

The chain is built from TRBV9 and TRBJ1-6, with 9 bases fitting TRBD1. The CDR3 runs to 14 residues. The V gene end was trimmed by 4 bases and the J gene end by 10 bases; junction bases not matched to a gene: 6. Per the germline V gene, CDR1 is SGDLS and CDR2 is YYNGEE. CDR3 in DNA: TGTGCCAGCAGCCTGGGACAGGGAACATCACCCCTCCACTTT. Translation: CASSLGQGTSPLHF.